This T cell receptor (beta chain) was documented in a study of cytomegalovirus exposure and HLA in healthy donors. The wider study: Ancestry clustering placed around 80% of roughly 410 genotyped donors in the Caucasian-associated cluster. Study-wide results and limits: A later analysis appeared to link common viral pathogens to several of the most significant clusters. Most CMV-associated TCR beta chains were later found to appear HLA-restricted.

Regarding this clone: Its antigen is unknown.

CDR1 is MNHNS and CDR2 is SASEGT in the germline V gene. After removal of 5 bases from V and 7 bases from J, the junction contained 9 bases not matched to a gene. This CDR3 is 15 amino acids long. The PCR employed 60 Vbeta primers together with 13 Jbeta primers. Some clones are missing from TCRdb's copy, which holds only in-frame ones; the method was immunoSEQ multiplex PCR. Here the sample spans some 120,000 clones, 8% to 11% being singletons. The chain is built from TRBV6-1 and TRBJ2-5; 11 nucleotides align to TRBD1. This TCR came from a woman younger than 30 in good health and CMV-seropositive. The material sequenced was PBMCs. CDR3 nucleotide sequence: TGTGCCAGCAGTCTCCGGGACAGGGGGGTGGGGACCCAGTACTTC. It translates to CASSLRDRGVGTQYF.